This T cell receptor (beta chain) derives from a study of blood T cell repertoires in COVID-19. Looking at the study overall: T cells, B-cell-depleted T cells, or PBMCs provided the cDNA or gDNA that served as material.

Trimming took off 4 bases at V and 2 bases at J, with 12 bases between the two ends. CDR3 size: 14 residues. Per the germline V gene, CDR1 is PRHDT and CDR2 is FYEKMQ (reference sequence). Per the original methods: Nucleated cell number was recorded as an estimate derived from reference gene primer amplification. Data came from immunoSEQ multiplex PCR; TCRdb stores just in-frame clones and leaves some out. V and J calls and clone size come straight from that table; D and trimming were deduced from the DNA. This repertoire shows over 200,000 clones, approximately 83% found once; its top ten account for approximately 4.7%.

This receptor was obtained from a man in his fifties or sixties with active or convalescent COVID-19. V and J are TRBV13 and TRBJ2-7, with D possibly TRBD1 on 8 matching bases. Specimen: peripheral blood. The CDR3 nucleotides read TGTGCCAGCAGCTACAGGGGGGGTACCTACGAGCAGTACTTC. As protein: CASSYRGGTYEQYF.